One sample yielded the 16 T cell receptor beta chains listed below, sequenced in a study of cytomegalovirus exposure and HLA in healthy donors. The PCR contained 60 Vbeta and 13 Jbeta primers. TCRdb's copy holds only in-frame clones and misses some; the assay was immunoSEQ multiplex PCR. The data contain roughly 140,000 clones, 73% of them singletons. The specimen sequenced was PBMCs. These receptors all come from a human donor in good health.

The CDR3 region is CASSPSLTGDYGYTF. CDR3 in DNA: TGTGCCAGCAGCCCCTCCCTGACAGGAGACTATGGCTACACCTTC. The chain carries TRBV7-9 and TRBJ1-2, with D perhaps TRBD1 (6 bases). The V gene lost 5 bases and the J gene lost 3 bases, with 16 bases spanning the gap. Germline V gene lookup returns CDR1 SEHNR and CDR2 FQNEAQ (reference sequence). The CDR3 sequence is 15 residues long.

This clone was seen only once. The gene calls are TRBV5-6 and TRBJ2-3; 10 bases agree with TRBD2. CDR1 and CDR2 (germline): SGHDT, YYEEEE. This CDR3 spans 18 amino acids. J gave up 6 bases and V 4 bases, and 17 bases lay outside the gene matches. CDR3 in DNA: TGTGCCAGCAGCCCCCGGCGGAGAGCGGGGGGGCCTGGTGATACGCAGTATTTT. It translates to CASSPRRRAGGPGDTQYF. The variable domain in full, with the rest retrieved from reference TRBV5-6 and TRBJ2-3, is DAGVTQSPTHLIKTRGQQVTLRCSPKSGHDTVSWYQQALGQGPQFIFQYYEEEERQRGNFPDRFSGHQFPNYSSELNVNALLLGDSALYLCASSPRRRAGGPGDTQYFGPGTRLTVL.

This clone occurred a few times. The CDR3, as DNA: TGTGCCAGCAGTCCGGGACAGGGCACCGGGGAGCTGTTTTTT. Encoded protein: CASSPGQGTGELFF. The V and J genes are TRBV6-1 and TRBJ2-2; 9 positions match TRBD1. This CDR3 is 14 amino acids long. The trim removed 5 bases at V and 4 bases at J, leaving 2 bases unmatched. CDR1 is MNHNS and CDR2 is SASEGT in the germline V gene.

This chain uses TRBV25-1 with TRBJ2-1; TRBD2 matches 8 bases. CDR1 is MGHDK, CDR2 SYGVNS, per germline. This CDR3 spans 13 amino acids. V dropped 1 base and J dropped 10; count of bases not matched to a gene: 3. CDR3 amino acids: CASSEWERGEQFF. For the CDR3, the DNA is TGTGCCAGCAGTGAATGGGAGCGGGGGGAGCAGTTCTTC.

V gene TRBV27 combines with J gene TRBJ2-7; 7 bases are a match to TRBD1. V dropped 4 bases and J dropped 0; count of bases not matched to a gene: 3. CDR1 is MNHEY and CDR2 is SMNVEV in the germline V gene (reference sequence). The CDR3 length is 14 residues. This CDR3 reads CASSWGTDSYEQYF. CDR3 sequence (DNA): TGTGCCAGCAGTTGGGGGACAGACTCCTACGAGCAGTACTTC.

This chain uses TRBV5-4 with TRBJ2-2; 8 bases map to TRBD1. The J segment lost 4 bases and the V segment lost 5 bases, leaving 7 bases of the junction unmatched. CDR3 length: 15 residues. The germline CDR1 and CDR2 sequences are SGHNT and YYREEE (reference sequence). CDR3 sequence: CASSPGGAGTGELFF. Here the CDR3 DNA reads TGTGCCAGCAGTCCAGGGGGCGCGGGCACCGGGGAGCTGTTTTTT.

This clone showed up just once. The rearrangement links TRBV11-2 to TRBJ2-7; D may be TRBD1 (6 bases). With 7 bases removed from V and 7 bases from J, the gap between germline ends came to 14 bases. The CDR3 covers 12 residues. CDR1 is SGHAT, CDR2 FQNNGV, per germline. The CDR3 protein is CASINKQGEQYF. CDR3 DNA: TGTGCCAGCATCAATAAGCAGGGGGAGCAGTACTTC. The full variable domain, completed using reference TRBV11-2 and TRBJ2-7, is EAGVAQSPRYKIIEKRQSVAFWCNPISGHATLYWYQQILGQGPKLLIQFQNNGVVDDSQLPKDRFSAERLKGVDSTLKIQPAKLEDSAVYLCASINKQGEQYFGPGTRLTVT.

The table lists this clone with a count of one. The rearrangement uses TRBV14 and TRBJ2-5, with 9 bases lining up with TRBD2. Germline-derived CDR1 and CDR2 are SGHDN and FVKESK. The CDR3 has 17 residues. J was trimmed by 5 bases and V by 3 bases; bases with no gene match: 13. For the CDR3, the DNA is TGTGCCAGCAGCCATCGGCCAAAGGCTAGCGGGACGGAGACCCAGTACTTC. Amino acid sequence: CASSHRPKASGTETQYF. Full variable domain (remainder filled in from reference TRBV14 and TRBJ2-5): EAGVTQFPSHSVIEKGQTVTLRCDPISGHDNLYWYRRVMGKEIKFLLHFVKESKQDESGMPNNRFLAERTGGTYSTLKVQPAELEDSGVYFCASSHRPKASGTETQYFGPGTRLLVL.

The V and J genes are TRBV5-1 and TRBJ2-1, with 10 positions matching TRBD2. There are 14 residues in the CDR3. J was trimmed by 10 bases and V by 3 bases; bases with no gene match: 7. Germline CDR1 SGHRS, CDR2 YFSETQ. CDR3 residues: CASSSRTSGGEQFF. CDR3 coding DNA: TGCGCCAGCAGCTCCCGGACTAGCGGCGGCGAGCAGTTCTTC.

With regard to this clone: At one of its ends the junction is not consistent with the germline gene, which may arise from a read error. The chain joins TRBV7-7 to TRBJ2-3; 7 nucleotides line up with TRBD2. The CDR3 has 13 amino acids. From germline, CDR1 is SSHAT and CDR2 FNYEAQ (reference sequence). The CDR3 protein is CASSLGTTDTQYF. Written as DNA, the CDR3 is TGTGCTAGCAGCTTAGGGACTACCGATACGCAGTATTTT.

V and J are TRBV28 and TRBJ1-1, with a weak D call TRBD1 (6 bases). Germline-derived CDR1 and CDR2 are MDHEN and SYDVKM. Trimming removed 7 bases at V and 3 bases at J, with 15 bases between. The CDR3 length is 14 residues. The CDR3, as DNA: TGTGCCAGCACCCCACAGGGTTATTACACTGAAGCTTTCTTT. Amino acids: CASTPQGYYTEAFF.

The V and J genes are TRBV5-6 and TRBJ1-1; D ambiguous. Germline V lookup: CDR1 SGHDT, CDR2 YYEEEE. The V gene lost 2 bases and the J gene lost 10 bases, with 18 bases spanning the gap. The CDR3 has 14 amino acids. In DNA form, the CDR3 reads TGTGCCAGCAGCTTTTTACAGAGGGTTTCTGGAGCTTTCTTT. Translating it yields CASSFLQRVSGAFF.

The CDR3 is CASSPASGRRTDTQYF. The DNA for the CDR3 is TGTGCCAGCAGCCCTGCGAGCGGGAGGCGCACAGATACGCAGTATTTT. This chain links TRBV13 with TRBJ2-3; 9 bases map to TRBD2. Per germline, CDR1 PRHDT and CDR2 FYEKMQ (reference sequence). The CDR3 is made up of 16 amino acids. V gave up 5 bases and J gave up 1 base; unmatched junction bases: 7.

The rearrangement uses TRBV5-4 and TRBJ2-7, with 7 bases that match TRBD2. V lost 3 bases to trimming and J lost 5 bases; unmatched junction nucleotides: 11. This CDR3 has 15 residues. From germline, CDR1 is SGHNT and CDR2 YYREEE (reference sequence). For the CDR3, the DNA is TGTGCCAGCAGCTGGGGGAGGGCCATTTTGAACGAGCAGTACTTC. Protein product: CASSWGRAILNEQYF.

This clone is a singleton in its sample. The chain uses TRBV6-1 and TRBJ2-2, with TRBD1 matching over 11 bases. With 1 base clipped from V and 7 bases from J, the junction kept 8 bases outside the gene matches. This CDR3 has 17 amino acids. Germline assignment: CDR1 MNHNS and CDR2 SASEGT. CDR3 sequence reads: CASSEVNPGQGDGELFF. CDR3 coding DNA: TGTGCCAGCAGTGAAGTGAACCCGGGACAGGGGGACGGGGAGCTGTTTTTT.

V gene TRBV2 combines with J gene TRBJ2-2; 8 bases fit TRBD1. V shed 6 bases, J shed 1 base, and the junction held 1 base outside the gene matches. Looked up from germline, CDR1 is SNHLY and CDR2 is FYNNEI. The CDR3 extends over 14 amino acids. CDR3 sequence: CASRGQVNTGELFF. The CDR3 nucleotides are TGTGCCAGCAGGGGACAGGTGAACACCGGGGAGCTGTTTTTT.